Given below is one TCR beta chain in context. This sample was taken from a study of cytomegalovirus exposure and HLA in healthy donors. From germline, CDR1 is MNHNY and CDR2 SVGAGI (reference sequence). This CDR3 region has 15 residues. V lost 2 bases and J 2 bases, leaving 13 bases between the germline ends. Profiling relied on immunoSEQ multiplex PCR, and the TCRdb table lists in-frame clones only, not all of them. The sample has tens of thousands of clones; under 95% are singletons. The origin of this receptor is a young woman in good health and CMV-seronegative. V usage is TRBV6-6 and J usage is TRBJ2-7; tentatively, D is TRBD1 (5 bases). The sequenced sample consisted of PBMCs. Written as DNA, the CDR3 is TGTGCCAGCAGTTACCTCTTGCAGGGAACCTACGAGCAGTACTTC. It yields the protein CASSYLLQGTYEQYF.